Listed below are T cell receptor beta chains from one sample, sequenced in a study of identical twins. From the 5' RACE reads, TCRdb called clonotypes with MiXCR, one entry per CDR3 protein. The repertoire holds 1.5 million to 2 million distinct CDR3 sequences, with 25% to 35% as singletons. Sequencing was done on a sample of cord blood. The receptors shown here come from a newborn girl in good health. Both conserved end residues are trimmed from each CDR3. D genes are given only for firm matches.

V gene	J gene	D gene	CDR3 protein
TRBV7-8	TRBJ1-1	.	ASSLAINLNTEAF
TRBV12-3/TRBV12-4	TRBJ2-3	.	ASSFRLSPSTDTQY
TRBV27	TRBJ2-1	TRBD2	ASSLTPGLAGGSEQF
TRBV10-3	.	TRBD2	AISGSGARGETQY
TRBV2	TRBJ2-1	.	ASSEGVLAQSHEQF
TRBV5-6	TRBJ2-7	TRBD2	ASSLWCGTSGAYEQY
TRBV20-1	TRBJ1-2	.	SARDWGYYGYT
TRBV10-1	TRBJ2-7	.	ASIRDRSYEQY
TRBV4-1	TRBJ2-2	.	ASSHGLENTGELF
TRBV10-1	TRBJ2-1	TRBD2	ASSRDQRGGNEQF
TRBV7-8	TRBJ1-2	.	ASSPSGDGYT
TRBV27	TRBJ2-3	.	ASTSASKVDTQY
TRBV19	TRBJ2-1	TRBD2	ASSMREGRNEQF